This TCR beta chain appears in the sequencing data of a study of T cell responses to AZD1222 COVID-19 vaccine. General observations from the study: At study baseline, merely five or six AZD1222 recipients were seropositive. Donors were chiefly white British, with a greater number of females, and clonal diversity was perhaps underestimated. Vaccine-related CD4 TCRs covered spike, predominating at 160-218 and 743-854. Repertoire sampling occurred only after the peak T cell response.

CDR1 and CDR2 from the germline V gene are SGDLS and YYNGEE. The CDR3 is 16 amino acids. Trimming stripped 4 bases from V and 4 bases from J, with 18 bases between. Some clones are missing from TCRdb's copy, which holds only in-frame ones; the method was immunoSEQ multiplex PCR. The sample has some 130,000 clones, over 90% seen once. A note on this clone: The antigen is not known.

The sequence was obtained from an adult in good health. The input for sequencing was peripheral blood, taken on day 0 of AZD1222 vaccination. The V and J genes are TRBV9 and TRBJ1-3, with TRBD1 as a possible D gene (6 bases). CDR3 nucleotide sequence: TGTGCCAGCAGCCCCGCGGGGGGCGCTTTGGGAAACACCATATATTTT. Its translation is CASSPAGGALGNTIYF.